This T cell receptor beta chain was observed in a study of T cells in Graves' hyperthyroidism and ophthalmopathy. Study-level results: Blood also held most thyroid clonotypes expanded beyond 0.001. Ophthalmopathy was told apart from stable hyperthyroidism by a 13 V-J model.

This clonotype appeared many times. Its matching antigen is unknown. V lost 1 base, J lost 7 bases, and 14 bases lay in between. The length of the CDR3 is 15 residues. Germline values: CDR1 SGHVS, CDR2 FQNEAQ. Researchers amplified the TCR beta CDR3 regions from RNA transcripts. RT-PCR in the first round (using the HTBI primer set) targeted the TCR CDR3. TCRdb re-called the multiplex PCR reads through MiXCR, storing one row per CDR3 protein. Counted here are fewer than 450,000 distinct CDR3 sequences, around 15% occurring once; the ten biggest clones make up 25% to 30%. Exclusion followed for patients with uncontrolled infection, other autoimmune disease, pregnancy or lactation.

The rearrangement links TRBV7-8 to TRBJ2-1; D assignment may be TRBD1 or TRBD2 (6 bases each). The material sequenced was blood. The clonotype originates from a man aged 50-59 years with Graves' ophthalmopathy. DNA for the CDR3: TGTGCCAGCAGCTTAGTTGGGGGGCGCGGGAATGAGCAGTTCTTC. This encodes CASSLVGGRGNEQFF.